The present TCR beta chain was sequenced within a study of T cell changes during pregnancy in multiple sclerosis. TCRdb's table, derived via immunoSEQ multiplex PCR, lists solely in-frame clones and lacks some. The table lists about 49,000 clones, roughly 94% of them singletons, with 5.5% to 7.5% in the top ten. The CDR3 runs 16 residues. V trimming: 6 bases; J trimming: 3 bases; junction bases outside the gene matches: 10. Germline CDR1 reads SEHNR; CDR2 reads FQNEAQ (reference sequence). The chain links TRBV7-9 to TRBJ1-5; 8 bases match TRBD1. The receptor was derived from a female donor with multiple sclerosis, enrolled in a pregnancy study. The input for sequencing was CD8+ T cells from peripheral blood mononuclear cells, taken in the first trimester of pregnancy. The CDR3 sequence is CASSSASGGANQPQHF. Written as DNA, the CDR3 is TGTGCCAGCAGTTCAGCGTCAGGGGGCGCCAATCAGCCCCAGCATTTT.